This T cell receptor (beta chain) is drawn from a study of cytomegalovirus exposure and HLA in healthy donors. The trim removed 0 bases at V and 8 bases at J, leaving 6 bases unmatched. Germline values: CDR1 ENHRY, CDR2 SYGVKD. This CDR3 is 15 amino acids long. Concerning this clone: The antigen is undetermined.

With 60 Vbeta and 13 Jbeta primers, the PCR was carried out. In the original workflow: The count from a later analysis was 60 million to 85 million unique TCR beta chains, 9 million to 12 million of them shared. Libraries were prepared by immunoSEQ multiplex PCR; TCRdb keeps only in-frame clonotypes and omits some of them. That table supplies the V and J calls and clone size; D and trimming were determined from the DNA. The sample lists around 140,000 clones, about 80% occurring once. Study-wide findings and caveats: In a later analysis, V- and J-gene trimming of beta chains associated with a DCLRE1C missense variant, replicated independently. A later analysis associated some 18,000 TCR beta sequences with HLA alleles at a 0.05 false discovery rate. Among the sequence variants, a highly shared cluster was likely an artifact of sequencing.

The J gene is TRBJ2-1, the V gene TRBV10-3; 8 nucleotides agree with TRBD2. The sequencing input was PBMCs. This clonotype originated in a middle-aged man in good health and CMV-seronegative. CDR3 in DNA: TGTGCCATCAGTGAGTCTAGCGGGATTGTCGATGAGCAGTTCTTC. It codes for CAISESSGIVDEQFF.